This T cell receptor (beta chain) came from a study of identical twins. Study outcomes and limitations: Carriage of fewer insertions was seen in abundant cord blood beta clonotypes, whereas memory repertoires showed none.

TCRdb itself ran the 5' RACE reads through MiXCR, one entry per CDR3 protein. The repertoire includes hundreds of thousands of distinct CDR3 sequences, around 20% of them detected once, and 0.45% to 0.5% sits in the top ten. Healthy Caucasians provided all donations. This clonotype turned up a few times. As yet, its antigen is unknown. The same sample was also studied in work on yellow fever vaccine responses in identical twins.

The origin of this receptor is a woman aged 18 to 35 in good health. The material sequenced was CD4+ T cells sorted from blood.

The CDR3 DNA is TGCAGTGCGGGGGACGGCCCCATGAACACTGAAGCTTTCTTT. This codes for CSAGDGPMNTEAFF. The V and J genes are TRBV20-1 and TRBJ1-1; a possible D gene is TRBD1 (5 bases). Per the germline V gene, CDR1 is DFQATT and CDR2 is SNEGSKA (reference sequence). The CDR3 contains 14 residues. Trimming cost V 6 bases and J 0 bases, with 14 bases left between them.